Sequencing of this T cell receptor (beta chain) was carried out in a study of cytomegalovirus exposure and HLA in healthy donors. Notes on the study in general: Sequencing depth across donors, presence/absence analyses assumed, was roughly uniform. Most TCR beta V segments were productive about 87% or about 30% of the time in an earlier analysis. Apart from CMV serostatus, no immune exposure information was available.

Germline CDR1 is PRHDT and CDR2 is FYEKMQ (reference sequence). The CDR3 covers 16 residues. V lost 0 bases and J lost 1; bases outside the gene matches: 2. Healthy individuals who donated bone marrow served as the donors. To note about this clone: No antigen is known for it. Distinct nucleotide sequences in the sample also encode this CDR3.

It was with 60 Vbeta and 13 Jbeta primers that the PCR ran. Method: immunoSEQ multiplex PCR; TCRdb's copy keeps in-frame clones and lacks some. This table holds approximately 160,000 clones, approximately 80% found once. The sequencing sample was made of PBMCs. The TCR originated in a woman between 40 and 50 years old in good health and CMV-seropositive. The chain is built from TRBV13 and TRBJ2-7, with 11 bases fitting TRBD2. The DNA of the CDR3 is TGTGCCAGCAGCTTAGGGACTAGCGGGATATCCTACGAGCAGTACTTC. Protein product: CASSLGTSGISYEQYF.